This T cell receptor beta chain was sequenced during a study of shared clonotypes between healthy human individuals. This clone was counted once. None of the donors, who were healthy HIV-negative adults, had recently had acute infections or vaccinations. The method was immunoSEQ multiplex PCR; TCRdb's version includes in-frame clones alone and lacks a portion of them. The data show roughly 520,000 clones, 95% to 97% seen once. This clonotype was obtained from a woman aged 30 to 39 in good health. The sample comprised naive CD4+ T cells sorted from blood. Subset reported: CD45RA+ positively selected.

The CDR3: CASSERQGGEQFF. Written as DNA, the CDR3 is TGTGCCAGCAGTGAACGGCAGGGTGGTGAGCAGTTCTTC. V gene TRBV25-1 combines with J gene TRBJ2-1; maybe TRBD1 (5 bases). Trimming cost V 2 bases and J 9 bases, with 11 bases left between them. Germline V gives CDR1 MGHDK, CDR2 SYGVNS. The CDR3 is 13 amino acids.